What follows describes a single T cell receptor (beta chain). It lacks a known antigen. Base qualities are not provided; no much larger clone lies one nucleotide away. The data were obtained in a study of blood T cell repertoires in COVID-19 (dated by TCRdb to the early 2020s). With regard to the full study: Collaborator samples came from the United States, Italy and Spain and covered acute and convalescent phases of COVID-19. The material from the prospective study consisted of cDNA or gDNA derived from T cells, B-cell-depleted T cells, or PBMCs. The dataset comprised deeply sampled blood TCRbeta repertoires from subjects exposed to, actively infected with, or recovered from COVID-19. The repertoires were released in a freely available public database intended as a resource for research on the immune response to SARS-CoV-2. The samples were drawn from the first 160 participants of the ongoing ImmuneRACE study and from 1,254 subjects provided by 6 global collaborators. The sample metadata nearly always contained a de-identified subject ID, COVID-19 status, age in years and sex. Where available, HLA class I and class II types were taken from metadata supplied by the sample provider and were not determined by assay-based typing. Beyond this particular receptor, the publication reports: How much clinical and demographic metadata was included differed by source and by participant, and the metadata was provided uncurated.

V is clipped by 4 bases and J by 1 base, and the sequence between their germline boundaries is 8 bases long. CDR1 and CDR2 (SGHRS, YFSETQ) derive from the germline V gene. Its CDR3 holds 13 amino acids, cysteine through phenylalanine. Of all the DNA, just the CDR3 is kept, 39 bases in frame from base 1. TCRbeta CDR3 regions were amplified from genomic DNA using the immunoSEQ Assay, a bias-controlled multiplex PCR. The authors' analysis ran thus. Within the assay, amplification of reference gene primers was used to estimate how many nucleated cells each sample contained. Sequence reads were collapsed and filtered to measure the absolute abundance of every unique TCRbeta CDR3 rearrangement. For each sample, productive Simpson clonality was calculated by taking the square root of Simpson's diversity index across productive rearrangements. This immuneACCESS table, as held by TCRdb, lists in-frame sequences with V and J called but not all clones. Of the missing ones, under half trace to an unresolved V gene in checked studies; the others have no known cause. V and J calls and clone size are copied from that table; D and trimming were computed from the DNA. This sample gives 220,000 or so clones in total; around three quarters of them show up just once. 5.5% of the sample comes from the top ten.

Each collaborating institution followed its own protocols to collect whole blood in K2EDTA tubes. For TCRbeta analysis, collaborators shipped samples in one of three forms: frozen whole blood, isolated PBMCs, or DNA extracted from either of those sample types. The rearrangement combines TRBV5-1 with TRBJ2-5; no confident D gene assignment can be made. Specimen: peripheral blood. This receptor was taken from an older woman with acute or convalescent COVID-19. The nucleotide sequence reads TGCGCCAGCAGCCCGGGTTCCCAAGAGACCCAGTACTTC. It specifies CASSPGSQETQYF.